Shown below are 3 T cell receptor beta chains from a single sample sequenced in a study of blood T cells in healthy people across ages. A second roughly 6 to 11 cycle PCR used barcoded and J-beta primers. A single record per CDR3 protein comes from TCRdb applying MiXCR to the 5' RACE reads. The sample holds about 280,000 distinct CDR3 sequences, around 29% seen once. Material: blood. These receptors were collected from a woman in her sixties or seventies in good health.

This clonotype was observed a handful of times. This chain links TRBV12-3 or TRBV12-4 with TRBJ2-3, with 11 bases matching TRBD2. This CDR3 region has 13 residues. With V trimmed by 11 bases and J by 1 base, 2 bases remained unmatched. In DNA, the CDR3 is TGTGCCGCGGGACTAGCGGGCACAGATACGCAGTATTTT. Translated, it gives CAAGLAGTDTQYF.

The V and J genes are TRBV20-1 and TRBJ2-3, with D perhaps assigned TRBD1 or TRBD2 (5 bases each). Deletions cut 3 bases from V and 2 bases from J, with 9 bases between. Germline CDR1 and CDR2: DFQATT and SNEGSKA (reference sequence). The CDR3 extends over 13 amino acids. The CDR3 protein is CSARKGTTDTQYF. The CDR3 DNA follows: TGCAGTGCTAGGAAGGGGACCACAGATACGCAGTATTTT.

The chain employs TRBV7-2 and TRBJ2-1; D gene uncertain. The CDR3 covers 17 residues. V was clipped by 0 bases and J by 0 bases, with 12 bases between them. Germline lookup yields CDR1 SGHTA and CDR2 FQGNSA. DNA for the CDR3: TGTGCCAGCAGCTTAGCAGGTGGGCCGAGCTCCTACAATGAGCAGTTCTTC. It specifies CASSLAGGPSSYNEQFF.